This paragraph covers one TCR beta chain sequence. This clone has just a few counts. What antigen it recognizes has not been identified. Base quality data are lacking; no much larger clone is found one base away. This sample stems from a study of beta chain features in type 1 diabetes (dated by TCRdb to 2016 to 2019). As for the study more broadly: Patients and healthy donors did not differ in mean age, gender distribution, total cell number or subset yield. A total of 107,917,701 sorted cells were examined across all samples, and RNA yield correlated strongly with the number of cells per subset. The study compared the TCRB repertoires of sorted circulating CD4+ T cell subsets in recently diagnosed type 1 diabetes patients with those in matched healthy donors. Regulatory and stem cell-like memory subsets were obtained from only 8 patients and roughly 8 healthy donors, while naive and central memory subsets were obtained from all 30 or so donors.

From the cysteine up to the phenylalanine, the CDR3 has a length of 14 residues. Of the read, only the CDR3 DNA is kept; its 42 bases are in frame from base 1. Reading the germline V gene (reference sequence) gives CDR1 LNHNV and CDR2 YYDKDF. Deletion took 3 bases off V and 1 base off J, with a span of 8 bases between the germline ends. A single peripheral blood draw of around 100 mL on average was collected from each donor into heparinised tubes. Naive, central memory, regulatory and stem cell-like memory CD4+ T cells were sorted on a BD FACSAria II using a panel including CD45RO, CCR7, CD25, CD127, CD95 and CD27. Every sorted population had a purity above 98%. PBMCs were separated immediately by Lymphoprep density gradient centrifugation and were stained directly, without being cultured. So that batch effects would be minimized, each experiment stained and sorted samples in pairs, pairing one healthy donor with one patient.

All of the isolated RNA was reverse transcribed with the High Capacity cDNA Reverse Transcription Kit, so expressed TCRB transcripts were sequenced. Deep immunoSEQ sequencing was applied to naive, central memory and regulatory T cell samples, giving an average of roughly 3.6 million total reads per sample. After sorted cells were lysed in RLT buffer, RNA was extracted with DNase-treated RNeasy Micro or Mini kits, with the choice depending on cell number. To prevent cross-contamination, each cell subset was processed individually, whereas patient and healthy donor samples were processed jointly. TCRB sequences were amplified from cDNA with the immunoSEQ multiplex PCR, producing 87-bp fragments spanning the CDR3 region. Amplicons were sequenced on the Illumina HiSeq platform. Per the source publication's procedure: Synthetic template baselines were used to correct PCR bias computationally, reads within Hamming distance 2 were collapsed, and singletons that could not be merged were discarded. By aligning reads against IMGT, V, D and J genes, CDR3 length, and insertions or deletions at six rearrangement sites were assigned. Within each subset, clonotype counts were normalized to sorted cell number, after which true diversity and Gini coefficients were computed with the tcR R package. The overlap coefficient, calculated on TCRB nucleotide sequences, was used to measure repertoire sharing. TCRdb stores this immuneACCESS table with in-frame sequences only. Part of the clones is absent; in the studies checked, under half of the shortfall reflects unresolved V genes, and no reason is known for the rest. Clone size and the V and J calls come from that table; the DNA yielded D and trimming. For this sample there are 150,000 to 180,000 clones; approximately 8.1% appear just once. The ten largest account for 0.65% of the sample.

Points the paper makes about the study in general: At VDJ recombination sites, patients with type 1 diabetes made fewer insertions and deleted more nucleotides, a pattern implying thymic rearrangement abnormalities. Type 1 diabetes patients showed a moderate but significant shortening of TCRB CDR3 length in all four CD4+ subsets. Shorter templates might have been favored by PCR, but patient and control samples were amplified and corrected together, so both groups would have been affected equally by any skew. Sequencing cDNA rather than genomic DNA could over-represent highly expressing activated cells, although activation and CD3 levels did not differ between groups. Naive, central memory and regulatory TCRB repertoires appeared to be more alike among patients than among healthy donors. Because the HLA sub-analyses included only small numbers of individuals, any influence of HLA type on TCRB rearrangement was left unresolved.

The chain is made from TRBV15 and TRBJ2-3; TRBD1 is possibly the D segment (6 matching bases). Specimen: central memory CD4+ T cells from blood. This receptor was taken from a man younger than 30 in good health. The CDR3 loop reads CATSRGHRTDTQYF. DNA sequence: TGTGCCACCAGCAGGGGACATCGCACAGATACGCAGTATTTT.